The clone carrying this T cell receptor (beta chain) was found once. Its antigen is undetermined. The sample belongs to a study of cytomegalovirus exposure and HLA in healthy donors. The PCR was carried out with 60 Vbeta primers and 13 Jbeta primers. Sequencing was performed with immunoSEQ multiplex PCR; in TCRdb, only in-frame clones are kept and a portion is missing. Of about 150,000 clones listed, 80% to 90% are singletons. The length of the CDR3 is 13 residues. Germline lookup yields CDR1 LNHDA and CDR2 SQIVND (reference sequence). V gave up 7 bases and J gave up 7 bases, with 16 bases separating them. Whole-study findings and limits: A later analysis found that most CMV-associated TCR beta chains appeared HLA-restricted. Several of the most significant clusters were apparently associated with common viral pathogens in a later analysis. Further analysis, carried out later, found HLA-associated TCR beta chains more clonally expanded than equally common other chains.

The sequencing sample was made of PBMCs. This chain joins TRBV19 and TRBJ1-1, with TRBD1 as a possible D gene (5 bases). The origin of this receptor is a male donor in good health and CMV-seronegative. The CDR3 bases are TGTGCCAGTATAAGGGGCATCGGTATTGAAGCTTTCTTT. This sequence encodes CASIRGIGIEAFF.